These T cell receptor beta chains were read from a single sample in a study of HIV-infected patients and healthy controls. TCRdb reanalysed the 5' RACE reads using MiXCR and keeps one entry per CDR3 protein. The data show approximately 9,700 distinct CDR3 sequences, around 7% seen once. Sample: blood, taken before antiretroviral therapy. All receptors come from an adult with HIV infection. Each CDR3 is given with its conserved first and last residue. Each record gives: J gene, V gene, clone size, D gene, CDR3 protein, CDR3 DNA. The D gene is left open where the match is weak. The size of a clone is reported for some rows only, either as once, few or many, or as a class for expanded clones.

j_gene: TRBJ1-1
v_gene: TRBV7-3
abundance: NA
d_gene: NA
CDR3aa: CASSLASGTEAFF
CDR3nt: TGTGCCAGCAGCCTAGCCTCAGGGACTGAAGCTTTCTTT

j_gene: TRBJ2-7
v_gene: TRBV12-3/TRBV12-4
abundance: many
d_gene: NA
CDR3aa: CASSRMTGTYTEQYF
CDR3nt: TGTGCCAGCAGTAGAATGACAGGGACTTATACCGAGCAGTACTTC

j_gene: TRBJ2-3
v_gene: TRBV5-1
abundance: NA
d_gene: NA
CDR3aa: CASRNIGAVADTQYF
CDR3nt: TGCGCCAGCAGAAATATAGGGGCGGTTGCAGATACGCAGTATTTT

j_gene: TRBJ2-3
v_gene: TRBV7-2
abundance: NA
d_gene: NA
CDR3aa: CASTSGAGTTDTQYF
CDR3nt: TGTGCCAGCACCTCGGGGGCGGGAACGACAGATACGCAGTATTTT

j_gene: TRBJ2-3
v_gene: TRBV5-4
abundance: few
d_gene: NA
CDR3aa: CASSWDAATDTQYF
CDR3nt: TGTGCCAGCAGCTGGGATGCAGCGACAGATACGCAGTATTTT

j_gene: TRBJ1-1
v_gene: TRBV18
abundance: many
d_gene: NA
CDR3aa: CASSPDKNTEAFF
CDR3nt: TGTGCCAGCTCTCCAGACAAGAACACTGAAGCTTTCTTT

j_gene: TRBJ2-7
v_gene: TRBV12-3/TRBV12-4
abundance: many
d_gene: NA
CDR3aa: CASRPDYSYEQYF
CDR3nt: TGTGCCAGCAGACCGGACTACTCCTACGAGCAGTACTTC

j_gene: TRBJ2-7
v_gene: TRBV28
abundance: many
d_gene: TRBD1
CDR3aa: CASSPPGVGRGLEQYF
CDR3nt: TGTGCCAGCAGTCCCCCCGGAGTTGGAAGGGGGCTCGAGCAGTACTTC

j_gene: TRBJ2-6
v_gene: TRBV5-5
abundance: many
d_gene: NA
CDR3aa: CASSLVVTASGANVLTF
CDR3nt: TGTGCCAGCAGCTTGGTAGTTACGGCCTCTGGGGCCAACGTCCTGACTTTC

j_gene: TRBJ1-2
v_gene: TRBV6-5
abundance: many
d_gene: NA
CDR3aa: CASSYSRTANYGYTF
CDR3nt: TGTGCCAGCAGTTACTCTAGGACGGCCAACTATGGCTACACCTTC

j_gene: TRBJ2-2
v_gene: TRBV30
abundance: many
d_gene: NA
CDR3aa: CAWSALFGELFF
CDR3nt: TGTGCCTGGAGTGCCCTTTTCGGGGAGCTGTTTTTT

j_gene: TRBJ1-5
v_gene: TRBV12-3/TRBV12-4
abundance: few
d_gene: NA
CDR3aa: CASSPTQGFYNQPQHF
CDR3nt: TGTGCCAGCAGTCCTACGCAGGGGTTCTACAATCAGCCCCAGCATTTT

j_gene: TRBJ2-1
v_gene: TRBV20-1
abundance: many
d_gene: TRBD2
CDR3aa: CSALGASGTAYNEQFF
CDR3nt: TGCAGTGCCCTGGGGGCTAGCGGGACCGCCTACAATGAGCAGTTCTTC

j_gene: TRBJ1-6
v_gene: TRBV11-3
abundance: many
d_gene: NA
CDR3aa: CASSLDSSTALHF
CDR3nt: TGTGCCAGCAGCTTAGACAGCTCCACGGCCCTCCACTTT

j_gene: TRBJ2-3
v_gene: TRBV7-9
abundance: many
d_gene: NA
CDR3aa: CASSFGETDTQYF
CDR3nt: TGTGCCAGCAGCTTTGGGGAGACAGATACGCAGTATTTT

j_gene: TRBJ1-2
v_gene: TRBV18
abundance: many
d_gene: NA
CDR3aa: CASSPGDGYTF
CDR3nt: TGTGCCAGCTCACCAGGGGATGGCTACACCTTC

j_gene: TRBJ2-1
v_gene: TRBV9
abundance: many
d_gene: NA
CDR3aa: CASSVGGSQAPLFF
CDR3nt: TGTGCCAGCAGCGTAGGGGGGTCTCAGGCCCCCCTGTTCTTC

j_gene: TRBJ2-3
v_gene: TRBV7-2
abundance: NA
d_gene: NA
CDR3aa: CASSLFLRTLGQPGADTQYF
CDR3nt: TGTGCCAGCAGCTTATTCCTCCGGACTTTAGGCCAGCCCGGGGCAGATACGCAGTATTTT

j_gene: TRBJ2-6
v_gene: TRBV20-1
abundance: many
d_gene: NA
CDR3aa: CSARDHTGLRANVLTF
CDR3nt: TGCAGTGCTAGAGATCATACGGGGCTTAGGGCCAACGTCCTGACTTTC

j_gene: TRBJ2-6
v_gene: TRBV5-1
abundance: NA
d_gene: NA
CDR3aa: CASRHSTASSGANVLTF
CDR3nt: TGCGCCAGCAGACATTCGACGGCTTCCTCTGGGGCCAACGTCCTGACTTTC

j_gene: TRBJ2-7
v_gene: TRBV25-1
abundance: medium-sized
d_gene: TRBD1
CDR3aa: CASSGPGTAAYEQYF
CDR3nt: TGTGCCAGCAGTGGCCCTGGGACAGCCGCCTACGAGCAGTACTTC

j_gene: TRBJ1-2
v_gene: TRBV6-1
abundance: many
d_gene: NA
CDR3aa: CASSDGTDRAYGYTF
CDR3nt: TGTGCCAGCAGTGACGGGACCGACAGAGCCTATGGCTACACCTTC

j_gene: TRBJ2-4
v_gene: TRBV6-2/TRBV6-3
abundance: many
d_gene: NA
CDR3aa: CASSFAVAKNIQYF
CDR3nt: TGTGCCAGCAGTTTTGCCGTAGCCAAAAACATTCAGTACTTC

j_gene: TRBJ1-2
v_gene: TRBV30
abundance: many
d_gene: NA
CDR3aa: CAWSVITGSGYTF
CDR3nt: TGTGCCTGGAGTGTAATTACAGGGTCTGGCTACACCTTC

j_gene: TRBJ1-5
v_gene: TRBV6-5
abundance: many
d_gene: NA
CDR3aa: CASSYSKGEIQPQHF
CDR3nt: TGTGCCAGCAGTTACTCGAAGGGGGAGATTCAGCCCCAGCATTTT

j_gene: TRBJ2-1
v_gene: TRBV12-3/TRBV12-4
abundance: many
d_gene: NA
CDR3aa: CASSFSGGGHNEQFF
CDR3nt: TGTGCCAGCAGTTTTTCGGGGGGCGGGCACAATGAGCAGTTCTTC

j_gene: TRBJ2-1
v_gene: TRBV7-3
abundance: few
d_gene: NA
CDR3aa: CASSPNTRTYNEQFF
CDR3nt: TGTGCCAGCAGCCCGAACACTAGAACCTACAATGAGCAGTTCTTC

j_gene: TRBJ2-7
v_gene: TRBV18
abundance: many
d_gene: NA
CDR3aa: CASSPTGPSYEQYF
CDR3nt: TGTGCCAGCTCGCCAACAGGGCCCTCCTACGAGCAGTACTTC

j_gene: TRBJ2-1
v_gene: TRBV5-4
abundance: many
d_gene: NA
CDR3aa: CASSLGGDSSYNEQFF
CDR3nt: TGTGCCAGCAGCTTGGGGGGCGATAGCTCCTACAATGAGCAGTTCTTC

j_gene: TRBJ2-3
v_gene: TRBV27
abundance: few
d_gene: TRBD2
CDR3aa: CASRPTGTSGSVDTQYF
CDR3nt: TGTGCCAGCAGGCCTACCGGGACTAGCGGTTCAGTCGATACGCAGTATTTT

j_gene: TRBJ2-3
v_gene: TRBV2
abundance: NA
d_gene: TRBD2
CDR3aa: CATRRDYTDTQYF
CDR3nt: TGTGCCACCCGCCGGGACTACACAGATACGCAGTATTTT

j_gene: TRBJ2-7
v_gene: TRBV6-2/TRBV6-3
abundance: many
d_gene: NA
CDR3aa: CASSYPEGSGSDEQYF
CDR3nt: TGTGCCAGCAGTTACCCCGAGGGGTCCGGATCGGACGAGCAGTACTTC

j_gene: TRBJ2-1
v_gene: TRBV20-1
abundance: many
d_gene: TRBD2
CDR3aa: CSVLRTSGDNEQFF
CDR3nt: TGCAGTGTCTTGAGGACTAGCGGGGACAATGAGCAGTTCTTC

j_gene: TRBJ1-5
v_gene: TRBV14
abundance: many
d_gene: NA
CDR3aa: CASSQVSGQPQHF
CDR3nt: TGTGCCAGCAGCCAAGTTTCCGGGCAGCCCCAGCATTTT

j_gene: TRBJ2-1
v_gene: TRBV10-3
abundance: medium-sized
d_gene: NA
CDR3aa: CATRDSYNEQFF
CDR3nt: TGTGCCACCAGGGACTCTTACAATGAGCAGTTCTTC

j_gene: TRBJ2-7
v_gene: TRBV11-2
abundance: many
d_gene: NA
CDR3aa: CASSFTGHYEQYF
CDR3nt: TGTGCCAGCAGCTTCACTGGTCACTACGAGCAGTACTTC

j_gene: TRBJ2-3
v_gene: TRBV2
abundance: many
d_gene: TRBD2
CDR3aa: CAGRLAGHWDTQYF
CDR3nt: TGTGCCGGACGACTAGCGGGGCACTGGGATACGCAGTATTTT

j_gene: TRBJ1-1
v_gene: TRBV6-5
abundance: many
d_gene: TRBD1
CDR3aa: CASSNRDRVIEAFF
CDR3nt: TGTGCCAGCAGTAACCGGGACAGGGTAATTGAAGCTTTCTTT

j_gene: TRBJ2-3
v_gene: TRBV6-5
abundance: many
d_gene: NA
CDR3aa: CASSYGGQGADTQYF
CDR3nt: TGTGCCAGCAGTTACGGCGGTCAGGGCGCAGATACGCAGTATTTT

j_gene: TRBJ2-6
v_gene: TRBV4-3
abundance: many
d_gene: NA
CDR3aa: CASSIKAFSGANVLTF
CDR3nt: TGCGCCAGCAGCATAAAGGCATTCTCTGGGGCCAACGTCCTGACTTTC

j_gene: TRBJ2-3
v_gene: TRBV14
abundance: many
d_gene: TRBD2
CDR3aa: CASSRNSGGTDTQYF
CDR3nt: TGTGCCAGCAGCCGGAATAGCGGGGGAACAGATACGCAGTATTTT

j_gene: TRBJ1-3
v_gene: TRBV12-3/TRBV12-4
abundance: many
d_gene: NA
CDR3aa: CASSHSSGNTIYF
CDR3nt: TGTGCCAGCAGTCACTCATCTGGAAACACCATATATTTT

j_gene: TRBJ1-2
v_gene: TRBV7-9
abundance: many
d_gene: NA
CDR3aa: CASSPRDGQYGYTF
CDR3nt: TGTGCCAGCAGCCCGCGGGACGGCCAGTATGGCTACACCTTC

j_gene: TRBJ1-1
v_gene: TRBV29-1
abundance: many
d_gene: NA
CDR3aa: CSAQEAFF
CDR3nt: TGCAGCGCCCAAGAAGCTTTCTTT

j_gene: TRBJ2-2
v_gene: TRBV6-5
abundance: many
d_gene: NA
CDR3aa: CASSYGGELFF
CDR3nt: TGTGCCAGCAGTTACGGCGGGGAGCTGTTTTTT

j_gene: TRBJ2-7
v_gene: TRBV13
abundance: many
d_gene: NA
CDR3aa: CASSSSSYEQYF
CDR3nt: TGTGCCAGCAGCTCGAGCTCCTACGAGCAGTACTTC

j_gene: TRBJ2-3
v_gene: TRBV7-9
abundance: many
d_gene: NA
CDR3aa: CASRWDLTSTDTQYF
CDR3nt: TGTGCCAGCAGATGGGACTTAACTTCCACAGATACGCAGTATTTT

j_gene: TRBJ2-3
v_gene: TRBV9
abundance: many
d_gene: NA
CDR3aa: CASSVVPPDTQYF
CDR3nt: TGTGCCAGCAGCGTAGTACCGCCGGATACGCAGTATTTT

j_gene: TRBJ2-5
v_gene: TRBV28
abundance: many
d_gene: TRBD1
CDR3aa: CASRSSGTGRGETQYF
CDR3nt: TGTGCCAGCAGGTCCTCCGGGACAGGGAGAGGGGAGACCCAGTACTTC

j_gene: TRBJ2-2
v_gene: TRBV6-5
abundance: many
d_gene: NA
CDR3aa: CASRLNTGELFF
CDR3nt: TGTGCCAGCAGACTTAACACCGGGGAGCTGTTTTTT

j_gene: TRBJ2-1
v_gene: TRBV2
abundance: medium-sized
d_gene: NA
CDR3aa: CASARTPSSYNEQFF
CDR3nt: TGTGCCAGCGCCAGGACGCCTAGCTCCTACAATGAGCAGTTCTTC

j_gene: TRBJ1-1
v_gene: TRBV7-2
abundance: many
d_gene: NA
CDR3aa: CASSLIGQEAFF
CDR3nt: TGTGCCAGCAGCCTGATCGGACAGGAAGCTTTCTTT

j_gene: TRBJ1-2
v_gene: TRBV7-2
abundance: many
d_gene: NA
CDR3aa: CASSTSNYGYTF
CDR3nt: TGTGCCAGCAGCACTTCCAACTATGGCTACACCTTC

j_gene: TRBJ2-1
v_gene: TRBV27
abundance: NA
d_gene: TRBD1
CDR3aa: CASGAGTGVYEQFF
CDR3nt: TGTGCCAGCGGGGCCGGGACAGGGGTGTATGAGCAGTTCTTC

j_gene: TRBJ2-5
v_gene: TRBV6-6
abundance: many
d_gene: NA
CDR3aa: CASSYRVGLLYQETQYF
CDR3nt: TGTGCCAGCAGTTACCGTGTGGGACTCCTGTACCAAGAGACCCAGTACTTC

j_gene: TRBJ1-5
v_gene: TRBV20-1
abundance: many
d_gene: TRBD1
CDR3aa: CSARDYSRQGVFGNQPQHF
CDR3nt: TGCAGTGCTAGAGATTATAGTCGACAGGGTGTTTTTGGGAATCAGCCCCAGCATTTT

j_gene: TRBJ2-7
v_gene: TRBV18
abundance: NA
d_gene: TRBD1
CDR3aa: CASSPSWDRGSEQYF
CDR3nt: TGTGCCAGCTCACCATCTTGGGACAGGGGGTCCGAGCAGTACTTC

j_gene: TRBJ2-1
v_gene: TRBV9
abundance: many
d_gene: NA
CDR3aa: CASSAKPDEQFF
CDR3nt: TGTGCCAGCAGCGCAAAACCGGATGAGCAGTTCTTC